This passage covers 27 T cell receptor beta chains from one sample sequenced in a study of vaccination effects on CD4 cells after COVID-19 (dated by TCRdb to between 2021 and 2022). To identify antigen-specific CD4+ T cell clonotypes by their expansion, the ViraFEST assay first stimulated PBMC with viral peptide pools and then applied TCR sequencing. After around eleven days of culture, CD4+ T cells were isolated with the EasySep CD4+ T cell isolation kit. PCR-confirmed SARS-CoV-2 infection had occurred in convalescent patients between March and December 2020, before the Alpha, Beta and Delta variants emerged in the United States. Their antigens remain unidentified. The library was built by means of the immunoSEQ multiplex PCR assay. The table comes from immuneACCESS by way of TCRdb, which keeps in-frame sequences with V and J called. Part of the clones is missing from these tables; in studies checked, under half for an unresolved V gene and the rest for unknown reasons. The table for this sample lists roughly 25,000 clones; approximately 80% of them were counted only once. The top ten hold 15% to 20% of the sample.

The sequencing used CD4+ T cells from PBMCs cultured with HCoV-NL63 spike peptides, collected before COVID-19 vaccination. This specimen's cell subset or site label, interpreted: HCoV-NL63 spike overlapping peptide pool stimulation. The receptors stem from a human donor who had a prior SARS-CoV-2 infection.

This clone was seen only once. This CDR3 is CASSYSFAGGKFGYTF. The DNA of the CDR3 is TGTGCCAGCAGTTACTCTTTTGCAGGGGGGAAGTTTGGCTACACCTTC. The chain combines TRBV6-5 with TRBJ1-2; 7 bases are shared with TRBD1. The germline V gene has CDR1 MNHEY and CDR2 SVGAGI. The J segment lost 7 bases and the V segment lost 0 bases, leaving 11 bases of the junction unmatched. This CDR3 is built from 16 residues.

The rearrangement uses TRBV4-3 and TRBJ2-2; D remains unclear. Trimming left V 0 bases short and J 1 base short, with 9 bases between. The CDR3 totals 16 residues. Germline CDR1 and CDR2: LGHNA and YSLEER. The CDR3 reads CASSQDLVMNTGELFF. The CDR3 DNA sequence: TGCGCCAGCAGCCAAGACCTAGTCATGAACACCGGGGAGCTGTTTTTT.

CDR3 sequence: CASSPRNANEQFF. CDR3 nucleotide sequence: TGTGCCAGCAGCCCAAGAAACGCCAATGAGCAGTTCTTC. The rearrangement links TRBV7-2 to TRBJ2-1; no reliable D call. This CDR3 comprises 13 residues. Looked up from germline, CDR1 is SGHTA and CDR2 is FQGNSA. The germline V and J ends were trimmed by 5 bases and 6 bases, with 11 bases remaining between them.

This chain joins TRBV12-3 or TRBV12-4 and TRBJ2-5; D unresolved. Trimming pared 4 bases from V and 8 bases from J, leaving 14 bases between. The CDR3 loop spans 13 amino acids. CDR3 bases: TGTGCCAGCAGTTGGACCAGACCCAGTACCCAGTACTTC. It yields the protein CASSWTRPSTQYF.

The rearrangement joins TRBV7-2 to TRBJ2-5; TRBD2 matches at 13 bases. The CDR3 spans 16 residues. Germline assignment: CDR1 SGHTA and CDR2 FQGNSA. The ends lost 6 bases at V and 9 bases at J; junction bases unmatched: 13. This CDR3 is CASRETGTSGAGAQYF. DNA for the CDR3: TGTGCCAGCAGAGAGACCGGGACTAGCGGGGCTGGGGCCCAGTACTTC. The entire variable domain, with the rest obtained from reference TRBV7-2 and TRBJ2-5, is as follows: GAGVSQSPSNKVTEKGKDVELRCDPISGHTALYWYRQSLGQGLEFLIYFQGNSAPDKSGLPSDRFSAERTGGSVSTLTIQRTQQEDSAVYLCASRETGTSGAGAQYFGPGTRLLVL.

The chain combines TRBV7-2 with TRBJ2-2, with D unresolved. The CDR3 has 14 amino acids. V was cut by 1 base and J by 1 base, with 4 bases left in between. The germline CDR1 and CDR2 sequences are SGHTA and FQGNSA. In DNA form, the CDR3 reads TGTGCCAGCAGCTTAGTGGGGAACACCGGGGAGCTGTTTTTT. Translated, it gives CASSLVGNTGELFF.

CDR3 in amino acids: CASTVDGYGYTF. The DNA for the CDR3 is TGCGCCAGCACCGTAGATGGTTATGGCTACACCTTC. The chain carries TRBV5-1 and TRBJ1-2, with D unresolved. Germline CDR1 SGHRS, CDR2 YFSETQ. The CDR3 is 12 residues long. Trimming removed 6 bases from V and 5 bases from J, with 11 bases in between.

The chain joins TRBV5-4 to TRBJ2-5, with 9 bases identical to TRBD2. The CDR3 covers 15 residues. V shed 0 bases, J shed 1 base, and the junction held 1 base outside the gene matches. Germline CDR1 reads SGHNT; CDR2 reads YYREEE (reference sequence). The CDR3 here is CASSLASGAQETQYF. CDR3 in DNA: TGTGCCAGCAGCTTGGCTAGCGGGGCCCAAGAGACCCAGTACTTC.

This chain uses TRBV21-1 with TRBJ2-5; the table's D call TRBD2 went unverified against the DNA. TRBV21-1 is annotated as a pseudogene. The CDR3 runs to 13 residues. This CDR3 reads CASSGDVRETQYF. DNA of the CDR3: TGTGCCAGCAGCGGAGATGTCCGGGAGACCCAGTACTTC.

V usage is TRBV7-8 and J usage is TRBJ1-6, with D possibly being TRBD1 (5 bases). The CDR3 runs to 15 residues. Germline V gene sequence: CDR1 SGHVS, CDR2 FQNEAQ. The V and J ends lost 1 base and 7 bases respectively, with 11 bases between them. The CDR3 bases are TGTGCCAGCAGCTTAGACCAGGGTGGGAATTCACCCCTCCACTTT. This gives the protein CASSLDQGGNSPLHF.

J is TRBJ2-4 and V is TRBV5-4; 11 bases map to TRBD2. J lost 3 bases, V lost 4 bases, and 6 bases had no gene match. The CDR3 length is 16 residues. Looked up from germline, CDR1 is SGHNT and CDR2 is YYREEE (reference sequence). DNA for the CDR3: TGTGCCAGCAGCAAATTAGCGGGAGGGTACAAAAACATTCAGTACTTC. Protein sequence: CASSKLAGGYKNIQYF.

V is TRBV6-6 and J is TRBJ1-5; tentatively, D is TRBD1 (6 bases). There are 16 residues in the CDR3. V lost 5 bases and J lost 6, with 20 bases in between. Germline loops: CDR1 MNHNY, CDR2 SVGAGI (reference sequence). In nucleotides, the CDR3 is TGTGCCAGCAGTACAGATACAGGGTGGAGGGGTCAGCCCCAGCATTTT. It translates to CASSTDTGWRGQPQHF.

This clone was picked up a small number of times. The rearrangement joins TRBV2 to TRBJ2-3; D could derive from TRBD1 or TRBD2 (5 bases each). Deletions cut 6 bases from V and 1 base from J, with 14 bases between. The CDR3 is 15 residues long. CDR1 is SNHLY, CDR2 FYNNEI, per germline. CDR3 coding DNA: TGTGCCAGCAGGAGCGGTCGGGGCCGCACAGATACGCAGTATTTT. It codes for CASRSGRGRTDTQYF.

The chain links TRBV25-1 to TRBJ2-2, with 9 bases aligning to TRBD1. With 6 bases clipped from V and 8 bases from J, the junction kept 7 bases outside the gene matches. Germline CDR1 and CDR2: MGHDK and SYGVNS. The CDR3 runs 14 residues. The CDR3 sequence: CASRSDRGMGELFF. CDR3 DNA sequence: TGTGCCAGCAGATCGGACAGGGGAATGGGGGAGCTGTTTTTT.

This clone was counted a few times. The J gene is TRBJ2-3, the V gene TRBV6-1; the D gene could be TRBD1 or TRBD2 (6 bases each). CDR3 length: 16 residues. V was cut by 0 bases and J by 4 bases, with 14 bases left in between. Germline V gives CDR1 MNHNS, CDR2 SASEGT. CDR3 loop: CASSEARGTPADTQYF. The CDR3 coding sequence is TGTGCCAGCAGTGAAGCGAGGGGGACTCCCGCAGATACGCAGTATTTT.

The chain couples TRBV18 to TRBJ2-7, with TRBD1 matching over 8 bases. V was pared by 4 bases and J by 2 bases, with 4 bases of the junction left unmatched. The CDR3 is made up of 14 amino acids. Germline V CDR1 and CDR2: KGHSH, LQKENI. CDR3 in amino acids: CASSLRQGTYEQYF. DNA of the CDR3: TGTGCCAGCTCACTTCGACAGGGGACCTACGAGCAGTACTTC.

The chain recombines TRBV7-2 with TRBJ2-5; TRBD1 matches 8 bases. The CDR3 loop spans 14 amino acids. Looked up from germline, CDR1 is SGHTA and CDR2 is FQGNSA. J gave up 4 bases and V 6 bases, and 7 bases lay outside the gene matches. The CDR3 DNA sequence: TGTGCCAGCAGTGTACAGGGGGTTGGAGAGACCCAGTACTTC. Residues: CASSVQGVGETQYF. The variable domain in full, completed from reference TRBV7-2 and TRBJ2-5, reads GAGVSQSPSNKVTEKGKDVELRCDPISGHTALYWYRQSLGQGLEFLIYFQGNSAPDKSGLPSDRFSAERTGGSVSTLTIQRTQQEDSAVYLCASSVQGVGETQYFGPGTRLLVL.

The V call is TRBV5-6, the J call TRBJ1-2, with D hard to call. This CDR3 spans 13 amino acids. Trimming removed 2 bases from V and 4 bases from J, with 9 bases in between. Germline-derived CDR1 and CDR2 are SGHDT and YYEEEE. The CDR3 nucleotides read TGTGCCAGCAGCTTTTTTCACAGCTATGGCTACACCTTC. It translates to CASSFFHSYGYTF.

This chain joins TRBV2 and TRBJ1-1, with D unresolved. Germline V gene sequence: CDR1 SNHLY, CDR2 FYNNEI. V shed 7 bases and J shed 1 base, with 7 bases lying between them. This CDR3 has 12 residues. For the CDR3, the DNA is TGTGCCAGCAAGGACGGGAACACTGAAGCTTTCTTT. Amino acid sequence: CASKDGNTEAFF.

This rearrangement joins TRBV5-1 to TRBJ2-5; D gene unclear. Trimming stripped 2 bases from V and 5 bases from J, with 13 bases between. The CDR3 has 14 residues. Germline V gene sequence: CDR1 SGHRS, CDR2 YFSETQ. The CDR3 DNA follows: TGCGCCAGCAGCTTACCCATTCAAGGGGAGACCCAGTACTTC. Amino acids: CASSLPIQGETQYF.

The chain couples TRBV2 to TRBJ2-1, with D unresolved. Germline-derived CDR1 and CDR2 are SNHLY and FYNNEI. There are 10 residues in the CDR3. With 6 bases removed from V and 4 bases from J, the gap between germline ends came to 1 base. The CDR3 is CASRYNEQFF. Here the CDR3 DNA reads TGTGCCAGCAGATACAATGAGCAGTTCTTC.

The V call is TRBV4-1, the J call TRBJ2-7; D is possibly TRBD1 (5 bases). This CDR3 contains 18 residues. Germline assignment: CDR1 MGHRA and CDR2 YSYEKL. V lost 0 bases, J lost 0 bases, and 18 bases lay in between. In DNA form, the CDR3 reads TGCGCCAGCAGCCAAGAGCCCCAGGGTAGCCCGAGCTCCTACGAGCAGTACTTC. This encodes CASSQEPQGSPSSYEQYF.

The J gene is TRBJ1-1, the V gene TRBV4-2; 11 bases agree with TRBD1. The CDR3 spans 15 residues. The V gene end was trimmed by 0 bases and the J gene end by 6 bases; junction bases not matched to a gene: 3. Germline V gives CDR1 LGHNA, CDR2 YNFKEQ. The DNA for the CDR3 is TGTGCCAGCAGCCAAGAAGGGACAGGGGGGTCTGAAGCTTTCTTT. Residues: CASSQEGTGGSEAFF.

The genes are TRBV2 and TRBJ1-5; D might be TRBD1 (5 bases). Germline loops: CDR1 SNHLY, CDR2 FYNNEI. The CDR3 extends over 13 amino acids. Trimming removed 9 bases at V and 4 bases at J, with 13 bases between. The CDR3 protein is CASKDQGNQPQHF. The CDR3 DNA follows: TGTGCCAGTAAAGACCAGGGAAATCAGCCCCAGCATTTT.

This clone was recorded once. The J gene is TRBJ1-4, the V gene TRBV3-1 (or the pseudogene TRBV3-2); the D gene is possibly TRBD1 (6 bases). Germline V gene data show CDR1 as LGHDT and CDR2 as YNNKEL (reference sequence). The CDR3 has 15 amino acids. V was trimmed by 4 bases and J by 8 bases, leaving 17 bases between them. CDR3 in amino acids: CASSLIGGRGEKLFF. For the CDR3, the DNA is TGTGCCAGCAGCCTCATCGGGGGGCGGGGAGAAAAACTGTTTTTT.

The chain links TRBV5-1 to TRBJ2-7, with a weak D call TRBD2 (5 bases). CDR1 is SGHRS and CDR2 is YFSETQ in the germline V gene. Between the trimmed V and J ends, which lost 4 bases and 3 bases, there was a span of 14 bases. The CDR3 is 14 amino acids. CDR3 loop: CASSPGSFLYEQYF. The CDR3 DNA sequence: TGCGCCAGCAGCCCGGGGTCCTTCCTCTACGAGCAGTACTTC.

The chain has TRBV7-9 and TRBJ2-6, with D perhaps TRBD1 or TRBD2 (5 bases each). The CDR3 runs to 17 residues. Germline V lookup: CDR1 SEHNR, CDR2 FQNEAQ (reference sequence). V was clipped by 2 bases and J by 0 bases, with 11 bases between them. CDR3 loop: CASSLYGGYSGANVLTF. The CDR3 nucleotides are TGTGCCAGCAGCTTATATGGGGGTTACTCTGGGGCCAACGTCCTGACTTTC. Variable domain in full (rest from reference TRBV7-9 and TRBJ2-6): DTGVSQNPRHKITKRGQNVTFRCDPISEHNRLYWYRQTLGQGPEFLTYFQNEAQLEKSRLLSDRFSAERPKGSFSTLEIQRTEQGDSAMYLCASSLYGGYSGANVLTFGAGSRLTVL.